Presented here are 8 T cell receptor beta chains from one specimen sequenced in a study of T-cell reconstitution after alpha-beta-depleted transplantation in children. Preparation of the TCRbeta library was carried out with unique molecular identifiers. TCRdb analysed the PCR reads with MiXCR anew, one entry per CDR3 protein. The sample records roughly 170,000 distinct CDR3 sequences, roughly 6.8% being singletons. The sequences come from PBMCs from the stem cell graft donor, collected from the stem cell graft. The receptors come from a human donor who donated a stem cell graft to a child with Wiskott-Aldrich syndrome.

This clonotype was recorded many times. The chain links TRBV7-2 to TRBJ1-5; a possible D gene is TRBD1 (5 bases). The germline V gene has CDR1 SGHTA and CDR2 FQGNSA. The ends were cut back, 5 bases at V and 5 bases at J, with 10 bases in the middle. This CDR3 region has 13 residues. This CDR3 is CASSVGGYQPQHF. In DNA form, the CDR3 reads TGTGCCAGCAGCGTCGGGGGATATCAGCCCCAGCATTTT.

This clonotype was observed many times. The V and J genes are TRBV7-9 and TRBJ2-3, with D possibly matching TRBD1 (6 bases). Germline values: CDR1 SEHNR, CDR2 FQNEAQ (reference sequence). The CDR3 runs 17 residues. Trimming removed 4 bases at V and 5 bases at J, with 22 bases between. The CDR3 loop reads CASSSSQQGIKGDTQYF. The CDR3, as DNA: TGTGCCAGCAGCTCCTCACAACAGGGAATCAAGGGAGATACGCAGTATTTT.

This clonotype came up many times. This chain uses TRBV3-1 with TRBJ1-1; D is uncertain. The CDR3 length is 16 residues. Trimming pared 5 bases from V and 0 bases from J, leaving 16 bases between. CDR1 is LGHDT and CDR2 is YNNKEL in the germline V gene (reference sequence). The CDR3 is CASSGDLDGVNTEAFF. The CDR3 nucleotides read TGTGCCAGCAGCGGAGACCTGGACGGGGTGAACACTGAAGCTTTCTTT.

This clonotype was recorded a few times. V usage is TRBV5-5 and J usage is TRBJ2-2, with D tentatively TRBD2 (5 bases). Germline-derived CDR1 and CDR2 are SGHKS and YYEKEE (reference sequence). The CDR3 extends over 17 amino acids. V was pared by 0 bases and J by 5 bases, with 17 bases between. The CDR3 DNA is TGTGCCAGCAGCTTGGGGGGAGCTTTGGGCTATACCGGGGAGCTGTTTTTT. This translates into CASSLGGALGYTGELFF.

Ten or more counts support this clonotype. V usage is TRBV5-1 and J usage is TRBJ1-2; 8 positions agree with TRBD1. This CDR3 spans 14 amino acids. CDR1 SGHRS and CDR2 YFSETQ come from the germline V gene. J was trimmed by 4 bases and V by 3 bases; bases with no gene match: 5. The CDR3 sequence: CASSSGQGGYGYTF. The CDR3 DNA reads TGCGCCAGCAGCTCAGGACAGGGAGGCTATGGCTACACCTTC.

This clonotype has ten or more counts. This rearrangement joins TRBV25-1 to TRBJ1-4; D unresolved. The CDR3 runs to 13 residues. Germline V lookup: CDR1 MGHDK, CDR2 SYGVNS. V gave up 4 bases and J gave up 13 bases, with 16 bases separating them. The CDR3 is CASSADGLRGLFF. CDR3 coding DNA: TGTGCCAGCAGTGCCGACGGTCTGAGAGGACTGTTTTTT.

This clonotype came up many times. The rearrangement uses TRBV29-1 and TRBJ1-2; unclear D gene. V dropped 7 bases and J dropped 0 bases, with 15 bases sitting between them. Germline CDR1 and CDR2: SQVTM and ANQGSEA. This CDR3 is 14 amino acids long. CDR3 region: CSAPLHESNYGYTF. For the CDR3, the DNA is TGCAGCGCTCCACTGCACGAATCTAACTATGGCTACACCTTC.

This clonotype was seen only a few times. The chain links TRBV6-1 to TRBJ2-5; D is undetermined. CDR1 and CDR2 (germline): MNHNS, SASEGT. V was shortened by 0 bases and J by 4 bases, with 9 bases between the two germline ends. The CDR3 has 14 amino acids. The CDR3 DNA reads as TGTGCCAGCAGTGAAGCGTGGAGTGGAGAGACCCAGTACTTC. Its translation is CASSEAWSGETQYF.